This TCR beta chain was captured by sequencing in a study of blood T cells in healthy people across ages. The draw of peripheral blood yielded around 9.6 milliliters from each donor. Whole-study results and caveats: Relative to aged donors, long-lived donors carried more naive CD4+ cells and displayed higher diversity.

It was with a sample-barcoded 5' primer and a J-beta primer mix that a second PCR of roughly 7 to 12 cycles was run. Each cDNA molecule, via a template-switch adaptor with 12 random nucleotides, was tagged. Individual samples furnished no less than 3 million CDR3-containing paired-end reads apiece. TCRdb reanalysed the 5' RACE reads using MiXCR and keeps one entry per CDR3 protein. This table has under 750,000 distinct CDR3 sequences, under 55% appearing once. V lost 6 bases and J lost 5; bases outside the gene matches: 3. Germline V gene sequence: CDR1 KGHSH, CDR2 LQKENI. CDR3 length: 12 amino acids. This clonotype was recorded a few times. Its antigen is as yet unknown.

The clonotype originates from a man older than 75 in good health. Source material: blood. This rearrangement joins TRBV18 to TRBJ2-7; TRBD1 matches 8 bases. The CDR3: CASSGQADEQYF. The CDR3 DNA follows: TGTGCCAGCTCGGGACAGGCTGACGAGCAGTACTTC.